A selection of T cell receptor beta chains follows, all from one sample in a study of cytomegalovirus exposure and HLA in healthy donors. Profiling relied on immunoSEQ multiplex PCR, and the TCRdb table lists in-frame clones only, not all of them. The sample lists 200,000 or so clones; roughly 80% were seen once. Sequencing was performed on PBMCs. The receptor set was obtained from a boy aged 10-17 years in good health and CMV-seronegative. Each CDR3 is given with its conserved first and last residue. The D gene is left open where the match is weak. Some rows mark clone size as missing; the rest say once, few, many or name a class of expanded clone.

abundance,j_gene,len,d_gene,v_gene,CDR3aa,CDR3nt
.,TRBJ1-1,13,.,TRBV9,CASSGEGDTEAFF,TGTGCCAGCAGCGGCGAGGGGGACACTGAAGCTTTCTTT
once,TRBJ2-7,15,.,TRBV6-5,CASSLSVSGSYEQYF,TGTGCCAGCAGTTTGAGTGTCTCGGGCTCCTACGAGCAGTACTTC
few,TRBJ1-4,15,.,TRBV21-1,CATPEQDRDVGKLFF,TGTGCCACCCCAGAACAAGACAGGGATGTCGGAAAACTGTTTTTT
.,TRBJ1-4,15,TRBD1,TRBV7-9,CASSYRGPTNEKLFF,TGTGCCAGCAGCTACAGGGGGCCCACTAATGAAAAACTGTTTTTT
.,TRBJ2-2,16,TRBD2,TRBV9,CASSVISGAHTGELFF,TGTGCCAGCAGCGTAATTAGCGGGGCGCACACCGGGGAGCTGTTTTTT
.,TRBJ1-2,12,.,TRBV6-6,CASIAETYGYTF,TGTGCCAGCATTGCGGAAACCTATGGCTACACCTTC
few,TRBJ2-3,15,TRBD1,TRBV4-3,CASSQDRTGRDTQYF,TGCGCCAGCAGCCAAGACAGGACAGGGAGGGATACGCAGTATTTT
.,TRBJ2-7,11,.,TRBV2,CASSALYEQYF,TGTGCCAGCAGTGCCCTTTACGAGCAGTACTTC
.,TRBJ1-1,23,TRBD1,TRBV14,CASSQGLIPGQGAGFFKDTEAFF,TGTGCCAGCAGCCAAGGGCTGATTCCGGGACAGGGGGCAGGGTTTTTTAAGGACACTGAAGCTTTCTTT
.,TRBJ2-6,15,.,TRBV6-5,CASSLKGAGANVLTF,TGTGCCAGCAGTTTAAAGGGGGCTGGGGCCAACGTCCTGACTTTC
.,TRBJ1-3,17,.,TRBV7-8,CASSPGSQAYSGNTIYF,TGTGCCAGCAGCCCCGGGAGTCAGGCCTACTCTGGAAACACCATATATTTT
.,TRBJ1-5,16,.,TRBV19,CASRINPGHSNQPQHF,TGTGCCAGTAGAATTAACCCGGGACATAGCAATCAGCCCCAGCATTTT
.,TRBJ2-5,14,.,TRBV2,CASTSEAAQETQYF,TGTGCCAGCACCTCGGAGGCAGCCCAAGAGACCCAGTACTTC
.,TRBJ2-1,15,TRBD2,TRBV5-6,CASSPGLAGYNEQFF,TGTGCCAGCAGCCCGGGACTAGCGGGCTACAATGAGCAGTTCTTC
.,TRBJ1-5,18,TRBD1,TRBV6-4,CASRGPGQLQYSNQPQHF,TGTGCCAGCAGGGGCCCGGGACAGCTCCAATATAGCAATCAGCCCCAGCATTTT
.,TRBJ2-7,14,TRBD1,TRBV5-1,CASSLGTGGYEQYF,TGCGCCAGCAGCTTGGGGACAGGGGGCTACGAGCAGTACTTC
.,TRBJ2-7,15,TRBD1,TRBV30,CAWSVGGQGRYEQYF,TGTGCCTGGAGTGTAGGAGGACAGGGGCGGTACGAGCAGTACTTC
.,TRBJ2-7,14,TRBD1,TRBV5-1,CASSWGQGSYEQYF,TGCGCCAGCAGTTGGGGACAGGGGAGCTACGAGCAGTACTTC
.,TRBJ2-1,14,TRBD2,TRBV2,CASSDRTSFNEQFF,TGTGCCAGCAGCGACCGGACTAGCTTCAATGAGCAGTTCTTC
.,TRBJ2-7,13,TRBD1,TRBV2,CASKGDRIYEQYF,TGTGCCAGCAAGGGGGACAGGATATACGAGCAGTACTTC
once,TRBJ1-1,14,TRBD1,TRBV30,CAWGRGQGNTEAFF,TGTGCCTGGGGTAGGGGGCAAGGGAACACTGAAGCTTTCTTT
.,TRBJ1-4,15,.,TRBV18,CASSPRGIMGEKLFF,TGTGCCAGCTCACCGCGGGGAATCATGGGTGAAAAACTGTTTTTT
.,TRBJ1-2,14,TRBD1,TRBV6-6,CASCRGTGPRGYTF,TGTGCCAGCTGTAGGGGGACAGGTCCGAGAGGCTACACCTTC
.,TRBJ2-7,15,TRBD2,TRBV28,CASAGGAPGSYEQYF,TGTGCCAGCGCGGGGGGGGCACCCGGCTCCTACGAGCAGTACTTC
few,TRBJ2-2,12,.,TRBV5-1,CASSLGAGELFF,TGCGCCAGCAGCTTGGGAGCGGGGGAGCTGTTTTTT
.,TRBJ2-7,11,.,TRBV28,CASSSRGEQYF,TGTGCCAGCAGCTCCCGAGGCGAGCAGTACTTC
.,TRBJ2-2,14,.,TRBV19,CASSRTGLSGELFF,TGTGCCAGTAGTCGAACTGGTTTGTCCGGGGAGCTGTTTTTT
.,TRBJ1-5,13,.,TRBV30,CAWSVAINQPQHF,TGTGCCTGGAGTGTGGCAATCAATCAGCCCCAGCATTTT
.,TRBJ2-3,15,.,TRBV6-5,CASSYGGKGTDTQYF,TGTGCCAGCAGTTACGGGGGGAAGGGAACAGATACGCAGTATTTT
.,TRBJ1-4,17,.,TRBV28,CASSPKFSQGILEKLFF,TGTGCCAGCAGCCCGAAATTCAGTCAGGGGATATTAGAAAAACTGTTTTTT
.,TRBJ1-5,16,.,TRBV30,CAWSRQGTLGNQPQHF,TGTGCCTGGAGTAGGCAGGGCACCCTGGGGAATCAGCCCCAGCATTTT
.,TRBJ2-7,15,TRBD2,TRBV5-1,CASSLGSSGGYEQYF,TGCGCCAGCAGCTTGGGGTCTAGCGGGGGGTACGAGCAGTACTTC
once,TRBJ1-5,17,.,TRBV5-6,CASSSFLETRGNQPQHF,TGTGCCAGCAGCTCGTTTCTCGAGACGAGGGGCAATCAGCCCCAGCATTTT
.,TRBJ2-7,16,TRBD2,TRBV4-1,CASSQDWVAGAYEQYF,TGCGCCAGCAGCCAAGATTGGGTAGCGGGAGCGTACGAGCAGTACTTC
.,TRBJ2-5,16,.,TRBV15,CATSRDRWGDSETQYF,TGTGCCACCAGCAGAGATCGTTGGGGGGACAGTGAGACCCAGTACTTC